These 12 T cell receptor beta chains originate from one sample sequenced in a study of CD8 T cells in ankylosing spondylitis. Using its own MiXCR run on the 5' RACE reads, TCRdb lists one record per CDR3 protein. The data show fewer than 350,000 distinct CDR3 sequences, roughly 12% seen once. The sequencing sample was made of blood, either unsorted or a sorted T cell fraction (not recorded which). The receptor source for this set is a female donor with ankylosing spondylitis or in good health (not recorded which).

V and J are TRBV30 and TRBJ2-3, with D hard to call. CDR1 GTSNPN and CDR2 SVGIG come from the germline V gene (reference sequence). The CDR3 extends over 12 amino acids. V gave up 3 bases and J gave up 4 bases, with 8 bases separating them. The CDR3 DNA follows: TGTGCCTGGAGGGTAGGTGCAGATACGCAGTATTTT. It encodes CAWRVGADTQYF.

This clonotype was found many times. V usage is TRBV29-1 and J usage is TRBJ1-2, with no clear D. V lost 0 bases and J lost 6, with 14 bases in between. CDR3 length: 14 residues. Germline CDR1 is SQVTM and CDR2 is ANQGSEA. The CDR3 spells CSVEDHKGGNGYTF. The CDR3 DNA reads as TGCAGCGTTGAAGATCATAAGGGTGGCAATGGCTACACCTTC.

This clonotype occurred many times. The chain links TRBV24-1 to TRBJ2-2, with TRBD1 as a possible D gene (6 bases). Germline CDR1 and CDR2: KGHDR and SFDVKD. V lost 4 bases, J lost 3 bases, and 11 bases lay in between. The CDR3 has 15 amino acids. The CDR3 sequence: CATSERTADTGELFF. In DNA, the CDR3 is TGTGCCACCAGTGAGAGGACAGCTGACACCGGGGAGCTGTTTTTT.

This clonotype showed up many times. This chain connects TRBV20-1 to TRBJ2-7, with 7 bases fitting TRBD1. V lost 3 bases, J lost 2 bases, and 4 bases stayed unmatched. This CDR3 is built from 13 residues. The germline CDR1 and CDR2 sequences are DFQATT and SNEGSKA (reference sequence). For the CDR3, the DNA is TGCAGTGCTAGCCGACAGGGAGCCTACGAGCAGTACTTC. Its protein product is CSASRQGAYEQYF.

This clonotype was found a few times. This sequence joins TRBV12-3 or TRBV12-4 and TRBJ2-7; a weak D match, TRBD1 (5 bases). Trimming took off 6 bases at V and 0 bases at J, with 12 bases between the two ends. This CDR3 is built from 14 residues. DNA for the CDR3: TGTGCCAGCAGAGGGGCGGCGAGCTCCTACGAGCAGTACTTC. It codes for CASRGAASSYEQYF.

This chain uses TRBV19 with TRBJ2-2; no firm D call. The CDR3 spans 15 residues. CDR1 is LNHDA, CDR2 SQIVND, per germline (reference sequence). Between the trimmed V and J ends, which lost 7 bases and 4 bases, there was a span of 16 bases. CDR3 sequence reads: CASTQPHGSTGELFF. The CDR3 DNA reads TGTGCCAGTACCCAACCCCACGGATCCACCGGGGAGCTGTTTTTT.

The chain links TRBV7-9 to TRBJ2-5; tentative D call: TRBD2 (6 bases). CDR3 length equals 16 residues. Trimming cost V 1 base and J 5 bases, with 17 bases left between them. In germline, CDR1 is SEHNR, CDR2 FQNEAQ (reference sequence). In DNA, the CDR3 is TGTGCCAGCAGCTTAGTAGATAGCGGCCCCCTGGAGACCCAGTACTTC. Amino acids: CASSLVDSGPLETQYF.

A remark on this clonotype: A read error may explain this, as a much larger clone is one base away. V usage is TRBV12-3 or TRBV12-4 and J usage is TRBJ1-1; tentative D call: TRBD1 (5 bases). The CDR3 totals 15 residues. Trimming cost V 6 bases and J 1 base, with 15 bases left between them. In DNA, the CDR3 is TGTGCCAGCAGGTTGGGGACGCGCCAGAACACTGAAGCTTTCTTT. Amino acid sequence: CASRLGTRQNTEAFF.

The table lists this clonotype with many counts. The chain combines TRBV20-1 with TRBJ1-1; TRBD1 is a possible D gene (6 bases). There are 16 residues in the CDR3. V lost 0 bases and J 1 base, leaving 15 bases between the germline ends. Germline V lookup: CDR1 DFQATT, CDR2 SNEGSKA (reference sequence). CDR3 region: CSAREIKQGSNTEAFF. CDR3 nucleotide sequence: TGCAGTGCTAGAGAGATAAAACAGGGTTCGAACACTGAAGCTTTCTTT.

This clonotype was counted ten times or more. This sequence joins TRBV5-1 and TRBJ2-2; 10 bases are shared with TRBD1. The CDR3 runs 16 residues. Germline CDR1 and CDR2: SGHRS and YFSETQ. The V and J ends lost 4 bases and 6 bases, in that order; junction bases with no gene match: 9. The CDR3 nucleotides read TGCGCCAGCAGCGATGGACAGGGGGTTTGGTCCGGGGAGCTGTTTTTT. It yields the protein CASSDGQGVWSGELFF.

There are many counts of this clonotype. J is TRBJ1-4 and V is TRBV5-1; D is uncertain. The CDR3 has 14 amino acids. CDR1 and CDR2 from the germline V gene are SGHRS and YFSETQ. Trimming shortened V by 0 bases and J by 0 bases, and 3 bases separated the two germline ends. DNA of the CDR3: TGCGCCAGCAGCTTGGTGTCAACTAATGAAAAACTGTTTTTT. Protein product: CASSLVSTNEKLFF. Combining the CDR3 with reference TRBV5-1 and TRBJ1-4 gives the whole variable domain KAGVTQTPRYLIKTRGQQVTLSCSPISGHRSVSWYQQTPGQGLQFLFEYFSETQRNKGNFPGRFSGRQFSNSRSEMNVSTLELGDSALYLCASSLVSTNEKLFFGSGTQLSVL.

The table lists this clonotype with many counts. CDR3 in DNA: TGTGCCATCAGTGAGAAGGCAGAATCATACACAGATACGCAGTATTTT. It is translated as CAISEKAESYTDTQYF. The V call is TRBV10-3, the J call TRBJ2-3; D call uncertain. Germline V CDR1 and CDR2: ENHRY, SYGVKD. The V and J ends lost 2 bases and 2 bases respectively, with 14 bases between them. There are 16 residues in the CDR3.